The 26 T cell receptor beta chains below come from one sample, sequenced in a study of beta chain features in type 1 diabetes. Study outcomes and limitations: Researchers report that Type 1 diabetes patients had moderately but significantly shorter TCRB CDR3s across all four CD4+ subsets.

No antigens are known for them. Since all of the isolated RNA was reverse transcribed, expressed TCRB transcripts were what got sequenced. Sequencing used immunoSEQ multiplex PCR; TCRdb keeps in-frame clones, though not all of them. This table holds approximately 600,000 clones, over 10% found once. The sequencing input was naive CD4+ T cells from blood. Receptor source: a man aged 30 to 39 with type 1 diabetes.

The chain carries TRBV18 and TRBJ2-5, with a tentative D call TRBD1 (5 bases). CDR3 length equals 14 residues. The V end lost 0 bases, the J end lost 5 bases, and 10 bases lay between the germline ends. CDR1 is KGHSH and CDR2 is LQKENI in the germline V gene. The CDR3 here is CASSPPQGTETQYF. CDR3 nucleotide sequence: TGTGCCAGCTCACCACCCCAGGGAACGGAGACCCAGTACTTC.

On this clone: Its ends do not fully match the called genes, so a read error is possible. The V gene is TRBV7-7, the J gene TRBJ2-2; D uncertain. Per the germline V gene, CDR1 is SSHAT and CDR2 is FNYEAQ (reference sequence). The CDR3 runs to 14 residues. This CDR3 reads CASSPGWRGGELFF. DNA for the CDR3: TGTGCTAGCAGCCCCGGTTGGAGAGGCGGGGAGCTGTTTTTT. The full variable domain, in which reference TRBV7-7 and TRBJ2-2 provide the parts outside the CDR3, is GAGVSQSPRYKVTKRGQDVTLRCDPISSHATLYWYQQALGQGPEFLTYFNYEAQPDKSGLPSDRFSAERPEGSISTLTIQRTEQRDSAMYRCASSPGWRGGELFFGEGSRLTVL.

A few counts support this clone. The V call is TRBV19, the J call TRBJ1-5; a possible D gene is TRBD1 (6 bases). Germline V lookup: CDR1 LNHDA, CDR2 SQIVND (reference sequence). Deletions cut 6 bases from V and 0 bases from J, with 12 bases between. The CDR3 is 15 residues long. CDR3 nucleotide sequence: TGTGCCAGTAGCCCGGACAGCCATAGCAATCAGCCCCAGCATTTT. It encodes CASSPDSHSNQPQHF.

The chain joins TRBV10-3 to TRBJ1-6, with D perhaps matching TRBD1 (5 bases). Trimming shortened V by 3 bases and J by 7 bases, and 16 bases separated the two germline ends. Germline V lookup: CDR1 ENHRY, CDR2 SYGVKD. The CDR3 has 16 residues. The CDR3 sequence is CAISEGATALNSPLHF. CDR3 bases: TGTGCCATCAGTGAAGGGGCGACAGCACTCAATTCACCCCTCCACTTT.

This CDR3 reads CAWSVLDSSYEQYF. For the CDR3, the DNA is TGTGCCTGGAGTGTACTGGACAGCTCCTACGAGCAGTACTTC. The chain joins TRBV30 to TRBJ2-5, with D possibly matching TRBD1 (6 bases). The end of the DNA is better explained by TRBJ2-7, so the J call may be wrong. The CDR3 is made up of 14 amino acids. The germline CDR1 and CDR2 sequences are GTSNPN and SVGIG (reference sequence).

The rearrangement joins TRBV5-6 to TRBJ2-1, with D uncertain. The CDR3 has 13 residues. Trimming removed 4 bases at V and 6 bases at J, with 11 bases between. Germline CDR1 and CDR2: SGHDT and YYEEEE. In nucleotides, the CDR3 is TGTGCCAGCAGCGGTGGATTACCCAATGAGCAGTTCTTC. Its translation is CASSGGLPNEQFF.

This clone was found a few times. V and J are TRBV6-5 and TRBJ1-6, with TRBD1 identical over 7 bases. The CDR3 runs 13 residues. V was pared by 6 bases and J by 11 bases, with 7 bases of the junction left unmatched. Germline values: CDR1 MNHEY, CDR2 SVGAGI. CDR3 coding DNA: TGTGCCAGCAGGTATCAGGGGGGGACACCCCTCCACTTT. As protein: CASRYQGGTPLHF.

This clone was observed a handful of times. The chain combines TRBV7-9 with TRBJ2-2; D unresolved. Germline CDR1 reads SEHNR; CDR2 reads FQNEAQ (reference sequence). CDR3 length: 18 amino acids. Deletions cut 5 bases from V and 2 bases from J, with 21 bases between. The CDR3 nucleotides are TGTGCCAGCAGCCCCCCTCTTTGGGATAGCCTCAACACCGGGGAGCTGTTTTTT. This encodes CASSPPLWDSLNTGELFF. The full variable domain, its missing parts supplied by reference TRBV7-9 and TRBJ2-2, is DTGVSQNPRHKITKRGQNVTFRCDPISEHNRLYWYRQTLGQGPEFLTYFQNEAQLEKSRLLSDRFSAERPKGSFSTLEIQRTEQGDSAMYLCASSPPLWDSLNTGELFFGEGSRLTVL.

The J gene is TRBJ2-5, the V gene TRBV5-1; the D is unclear. Looked up from germline, CDR1 is SGHRS and CDR2 is YFSETQ. The CDR3 is made up of 16 amino acids. V lost 0 bases to trimming and J lost 2 bases, with 14 bases between them. CDR3 DNA: TGCGCCAGCAGCTTGGCCCCCGTTGGGAATCAAGAGACCCAGTACTTC. Its translation: CASSLAPVGNQETQYF.

The J gene is TRBJ1-1, the V gene TRBV7-9; tentative D call: TRBD1 (6 bases). There are 17 residues in the CDR3. CDR1 SEHNR and CDR2 FQNEAQ come from the germline V gene (reference sequence). V was trimmed by 2 bases and J by 0 bases, leaving 16 bases between them. As DNA, the CDR3 is TGTGCCAGCAGCTTATGGGGGGGCAAAGGAATGAACACTGAAGCTTTCTTT. Its translation is CASSLWGGKGMNTEAFF. The variable domain in full, completed from reference TRBV7-9 and TRBJ1-1, reads DTGVSQNPRHKITKRGQNVTFRCDPISEHNRLYWYRQTLGQGPEFLTYFQNEAQLEKSRLLSDRFSAERPKGSFSTLEIQRTEQGDSAMYLCASSLWGGKGMNTEAFFGQGTRLTVV.

This chain links TRBV2 with TRBJ2-7, with D unclear. V was cut by 4 bases and J by 7 bases, with 5 bases left in between. The CDR3 length is 10 residues. CDR1 SNHLY and CDR2 FYNNEI come from the germline V gene. The CDR3 loop is CASSAREQYF. The CDR3 nucleotides read TGTGCCAGCAGTGCCCGTGAGCAGTACTTC.

The rearrangement uses TRBV7-2 and TRBJ1-2; weak D call: TRBD1 (5 bases). The CDR3 spans 16 residues. V was cut by 1 base and J by 4 bases, with 16 bases left in between. The germline CDR1 and CDR2 sequences are SGHTA and FQGNSA. The CDR3 sequence: CASSLDPGLGTYGYTF. For the CDR3, the DNA is TGTGCCAGCAGCTTAGACCCAGGGCTAGGGACCTATGGCTACACCTTC.

This clone appeared a few times. V usage is TRBV7-9 and J usage is TRBJ2-1; TRBD2 matches 8 bases. The CDR3 is 14 residues long. With V trimmed by 3 bases and J by 5 bases, 3 bases remained unmatched. CDR1 is SEHNR and CDR2 is FQNEAQ in the germline V gene (reference sequence). The CDR3 spells CASSFSGVNNEQFF. The CDR3 DNA reads as TGTGCCAGCAGCTTTAGCGGGGTCAACAATGAGCAGTTCTTC.

This clone has a handful of counts. The chain uses TRBV6-6 and TRBJ2-1, with 7 positions matching TRBD1. Per germline, CDR1 MNHNY and CDR2 SVGAGI (reference sequence). The trim removed 4 bases at V and 3 bases at J, leaving 6 bases unmatched. The CDR3 runs to 15 residues. CDR3 region: CASSSGQSIYNEQFF. The CDR3 nucleotides are TGTGCCAGCAGTTCGGGACAGTCAATCTACAATGAGCAGTTCTTC.

In DNA, the CDR3 is TGCGCCAGCAGCTCAACACCTCGGGATTCACCCCTCCACTTT. Amino acid sequence: CASSSTPRDSPLHF. The chain uses TRBV5-1 and TRBJ1-6; D call uncertain. Germline V gene sequence: CDR1 SGHRS, CDR2 YFSETQ. The V gene lost 3 bases and the J gene lost 8 bases, with 12 bases spanning the gap. The CDR3 is 14 residues long. Looking up the rest from reference TRBV5-1 and TRBJ1-6 gives the full variable domain: KAGVTQTPRYLIKTRGQQVTLSCSPISGHRSVSWYQQTPGQGLQFLFEYFSETQRNKGNFPGRFSGRQFSNSRSEMNVSTLELGDSALYLCASSSTPRDSPLHFGNGTRLTVT.

The rearrangement joins TRBV2 to TRBJ1-6, with 9 bases matching TRBD1. Germline V gene lookup returns CDR1 SNHLY and CDR2 FYNNEI. The junction had 6 bases not matched to a gene; V was cut back by 6 bases and J by 9 bases. The CDR3 sequence is 14 residues long. The DNA of the CDR3 is TGTGCCAGCAGGGGACAGGGAATAAGTTCACCCCTCCACTTT. Translated, it gives CASRGQGISSPLHF.

The chain carries TRBV6-5 and TRBJ1-2; possible D gene TRBD1, 5 bases. V was clipped by 10 bases and J by 2 bases, with 17 bases between them. The germline CDR1 and CDR2 sequences are MNHEY and SVGAGI. The CDR3 runs to 14 residues. DNA of the CDR3: TGTGCCACCTCTGAATGGGGCGCAAACTATGGCTACACCTTC. Translated: CATSEWGANYGYTF.

This clone is a singleton in its sample. The chain couples TRBV28 to TRBJ1-2, with D possibly being TRBD1 (6 bases). The V gene lost 6 bases and the J gene lost 0 bases, with 20 bases spanning the gap. The CDR3 covers 17 residues. Per germline, CDR1 MDHEN and CDR2 SYDVKM. The CDR3 reads CASRQQGGSQANYGYTF. CDR3 in DNA: TGTGCCAGCAGGCAACAGGGAGGGAGCCAAGCTAACTATGGCTACACCTTC.

This clone has more than one count but fewer than ten. The chain links TRBV2 to TRBJ1-5; 8 nucleotides match TRBD1. CDR3 length: 14 amino acids. Per germline, CDR1 SNHLY and CDR2 FYNNEI. J lost 7 bases, V lost 4 bases, and 6 bases had no gene match. CDR3: CASSADRAWQPQHF. The CDR3 bases are TGTGCCAGCAGTGCGGACAGGGCCTGGCAGCCCCAGCATTTT. Using reference TRBV2 and TRBJ1-5 for the parts outside the CDR3, the full variable domain is EPEVTQTPSHQVTQMGQEVILRCVPISNHLYFYWYRQILGQKVEFLVSFYNNEISEKSEIFDDQFSVERPDGSNFTLKIRSTKLEDSAMYFCASSADRAWQPQHFGDGTRLSIL.

This clone has only a few counts. The chain links TRBV9 to TRBJ1-6, with TRBD1 matching over 9 bases. V lost 4 bases and J lost 8; bases outside the gene matches: 13. CDR1 and CDR2 from the germline V gene are SGDLS and YYNGEE. CDR3 size: 17 residues. The CDR3 sequence: CASSKGTGPFEDSPLHF. The CDR3, as DNA: TGTGCCAGCAGCAAAGGGACAGGGCCTTTTGAGGATTCACCCCTCCACTTT.

The chain couples TRBV18 to TRBJ1-1, with TRBD1 as a possible D gene (6 bases). Germline lookup yields CDR1 KGHSH and CDR2 LQKENI. The CDR3 is made up of 15 amino acids. The V and J ends lost 4 bases and 2 bases respectively, with 14 bases between them. The CDR3 sequence: CASSLHRDLNTEAFF. CDR3 DNA: TGTGCCAGCTCACTCCACAGGGATCTCAACACTGAAGCTTTCTTT. Together with reference TRBV18 and TRBJ1-1, the CDR3 gives the full variable domain: NAGVMQNPRHLVRRRGQEARLRCSPMKGHSHVYWYRQLPEEGLKFMVYLQKENIIDESGMPKERFSAEFPKEGPSILRIQQVVRGDSAAYFCASSLHRDLNTEAFFGQGTRLTVV.

CDR3 in DNA: TGCGCCAGCAGCTTGGTTCGTGGAGATACGCAGTATTTT. It specifies CASSLVRGDTQYF. The rearrangement uses TRBV5-1 and TRBJ2-3; the D is unclear. The V gene lost 0 bases and the J gene lost 5 bases, with 7 bases spanning the gap. From germline, CDR1 is SGHRS and CDR2 YFSETQ. This CDR3 is 13 amino acids long.

The rearrangement joins TRBV29-1 to TRBJ2-5, with TRBD1 matching 8 bases. This CDR3 is built from 16 residues. V lost 7 bases to trimming and J lost 1 base; unmatched junction nucleotides: 14. Germline V lookup: CDR1 SQVTM, CDR2 ANQGSEA. The CDR3 spells CSGWTGQNQPQETQYF. The CDR3 DNA is TGCAGCGGATGGACAGGGCAGAACCAGCCCCAAGAGACCCAGTACTTC.

This rearrangement joins TRBV2 to TRBJ1-4; TRBD1 might be the D (6 bases). The V gene lost 6 bases and the J gene lost 5 bases, with 13 bases spanning the gap. This CDR3 is built from 14 residues. Germline V gene lookup returns CDR1 SNHLY and CDR2 FYNNEI. The CDR3 nucleotides are TGTGCCAGCAGAACAAGGCAGGGGAATGAAAAACTGTTTTTT. It is translated as CASRTRQGNEKLFF. Drawing the rest from reference TRBV2 and TRBJ1-4, the complete variable domain is EPEVTQTPSHQVTQMGQEVILRCVPISNHLYFYWYRQILGQKVEFLVSFYNNEISEKSEIFDDQFSVERPDGSNFTLKIRSTKLEDSAMYFCASRTRQGNEKLFFGSGTQLSVL.

The CDR3 DNA sequence: TGTGCCAGCAGCTTAATGACAGATACTAACTATGGCTACACCTTC. It translates to CASSLMTDTNYGYTF. The V call is TRBV7-2, the J call TRBJ1-2; D perhaps matches TRBD1 (5 bases). The CDR3 consists of 15 residues. Germline lookup yields CDR1 SGHTA and CDR2 FQGNSA. Trimming took 2 bases from V and 0 from J, leaving 10 bases between them.

The genes are TRBV2 and TRBJ1-5, with D maybe TRBD1 (6 bases). This CDR3 is 15 amino acids long. Germline lookup yields CDR1 SNHLY and CDR2 FYNNEI. V was shortened by 1 base and J by 3 bases, with 10 bases between the two germline ends. CDR3 loop: CASSEGGPNNQPQHF. The CDR3 coding sequence is TGTGCCAGCAGTGAAGGGGGGCCGAACAATCAGCCCCAGCATTTT.